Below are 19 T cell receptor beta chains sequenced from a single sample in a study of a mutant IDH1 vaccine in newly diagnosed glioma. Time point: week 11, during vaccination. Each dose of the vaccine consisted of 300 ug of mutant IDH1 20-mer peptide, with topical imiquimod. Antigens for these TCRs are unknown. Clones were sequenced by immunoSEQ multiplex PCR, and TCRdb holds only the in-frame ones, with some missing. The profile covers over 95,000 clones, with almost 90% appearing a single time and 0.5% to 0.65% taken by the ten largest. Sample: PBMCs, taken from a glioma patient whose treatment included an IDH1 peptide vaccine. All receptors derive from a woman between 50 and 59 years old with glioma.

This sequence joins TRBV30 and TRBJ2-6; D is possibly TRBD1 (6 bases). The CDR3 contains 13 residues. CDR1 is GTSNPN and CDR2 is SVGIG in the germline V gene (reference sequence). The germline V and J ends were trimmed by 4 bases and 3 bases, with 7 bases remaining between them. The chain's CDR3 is CAWNRVGANVLTF. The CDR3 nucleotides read TGTGCCTGGAACAGGGTTGGGGCCAACGTCCTGACTTTC.

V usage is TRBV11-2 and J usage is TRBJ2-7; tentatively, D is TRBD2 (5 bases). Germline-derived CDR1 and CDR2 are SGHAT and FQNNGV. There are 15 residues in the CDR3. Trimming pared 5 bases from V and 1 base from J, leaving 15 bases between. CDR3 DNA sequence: TGTGCCAGCAGCCCGGGTGGGAGTTCTTCCTACGAGCAGTACTTC. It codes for CASSPGGSSSYEQYF.

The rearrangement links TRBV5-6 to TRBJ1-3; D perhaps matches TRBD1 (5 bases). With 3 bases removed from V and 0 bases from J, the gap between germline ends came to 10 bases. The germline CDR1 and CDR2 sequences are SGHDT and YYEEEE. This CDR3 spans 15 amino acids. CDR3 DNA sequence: TGTGCCAGCAGCTCCGAGGGACTCTCTGGAAACACCATATATTTT. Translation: CASSSEGLSGNTIYF.

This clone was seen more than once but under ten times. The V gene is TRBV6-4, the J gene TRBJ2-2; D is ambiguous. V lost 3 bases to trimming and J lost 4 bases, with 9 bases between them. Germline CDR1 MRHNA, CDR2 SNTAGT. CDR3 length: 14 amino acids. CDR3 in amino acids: CASSDPTRTGELFF. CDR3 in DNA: TGTGCCAGCAGTGATCCCACCCGCACCGGGGAGCTGTTTTTT.

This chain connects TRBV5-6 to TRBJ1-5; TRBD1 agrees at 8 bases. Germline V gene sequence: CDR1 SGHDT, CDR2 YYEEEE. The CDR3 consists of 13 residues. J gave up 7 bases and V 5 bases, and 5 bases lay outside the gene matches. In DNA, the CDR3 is TGTGCCAGCAGTTCACAGGGGGGCCAGCCCCAGCATTTT. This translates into CASSSQGGQPQHF.

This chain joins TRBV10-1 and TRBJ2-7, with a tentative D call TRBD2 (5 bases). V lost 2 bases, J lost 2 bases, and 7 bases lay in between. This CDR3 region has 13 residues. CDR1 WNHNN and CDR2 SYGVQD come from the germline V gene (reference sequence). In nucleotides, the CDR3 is TGCGCCAGCAGTGAGGACGGGACCTACGAGCAGTACTTC. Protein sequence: CASSEDGTYEQYF.

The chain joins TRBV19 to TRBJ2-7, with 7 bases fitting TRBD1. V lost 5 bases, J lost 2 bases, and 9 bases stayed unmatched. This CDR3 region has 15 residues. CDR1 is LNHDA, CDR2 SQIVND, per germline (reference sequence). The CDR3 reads CASSALWTGPYEQYF. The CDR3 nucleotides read TGTGCCAGTAGTGCCCTGTGGACAGGCCCCTACGAGCAGTACTTC. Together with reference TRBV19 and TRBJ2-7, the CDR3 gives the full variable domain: DGGITQSPKYLFRKEGQNVTLSCEQNLNHDAMYWYRQDPGQGLRLIYYSQIVNDFQKGDIAEGYSVSREKKESFPLTVTSAQKNPTAFYLCASSALWTGPYEQYFGPGTRLTVT.

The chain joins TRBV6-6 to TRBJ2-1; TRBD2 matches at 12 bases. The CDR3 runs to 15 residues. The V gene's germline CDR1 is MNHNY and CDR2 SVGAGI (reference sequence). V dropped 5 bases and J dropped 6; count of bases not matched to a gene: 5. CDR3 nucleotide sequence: TGTGCCAGCAGTCATCCGGGACTAGCGGGCAATGAGCAGTTCTTC. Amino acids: CASSHPGLAGNEQFF.

In nucleotides, the CDR3 is TGTGCCAGCAGTTCCAGGGTCCTGGGAAACACCATATATTTT. Protein: CASSSRVLGNTIYF. The V gene is TRBV27, the J gene TRBJ1-3; TRBD1 might be the D (5 bases). V was pared by 4 bases and J by 4 bases, with 11 bases between. This CDR3 has 14 residues. Germline assignment: CDR1 MNHEY and CDR2 SMNVEV (reference sequence).

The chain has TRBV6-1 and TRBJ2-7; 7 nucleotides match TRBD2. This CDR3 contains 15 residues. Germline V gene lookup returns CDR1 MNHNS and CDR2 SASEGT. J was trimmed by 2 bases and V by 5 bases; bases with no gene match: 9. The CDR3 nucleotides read TGTGCCAGCAGTCCCCAGCGGGGTAATACCTACGAGCAGTACTTC. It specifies CASSPQRGNTYEQYF.

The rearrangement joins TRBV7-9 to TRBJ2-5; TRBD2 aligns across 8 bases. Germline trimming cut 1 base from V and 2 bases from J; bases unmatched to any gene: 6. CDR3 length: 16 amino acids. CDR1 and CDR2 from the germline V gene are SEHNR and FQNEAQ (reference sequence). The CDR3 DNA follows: TGTGCCAGCAGCTTAGTCAGCGGGAGTTATCAAGAGACCCAGTACTTC. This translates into CASSLVSGSYQETQYF.

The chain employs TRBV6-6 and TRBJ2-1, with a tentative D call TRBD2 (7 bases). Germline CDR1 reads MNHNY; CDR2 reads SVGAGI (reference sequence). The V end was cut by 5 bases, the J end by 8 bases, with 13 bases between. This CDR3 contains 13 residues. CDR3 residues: CASSPTGRDEQFF. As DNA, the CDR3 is TGTGCCAGCAGTCCTACAGGGAGGGATGAGCAGTTCTTC.

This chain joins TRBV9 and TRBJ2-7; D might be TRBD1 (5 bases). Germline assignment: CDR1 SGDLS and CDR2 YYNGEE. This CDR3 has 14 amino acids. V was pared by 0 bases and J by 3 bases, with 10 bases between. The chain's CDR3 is CASSVAAGIYEQYF. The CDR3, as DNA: TGTGCCAGCAGCGTAGCGGCAGGGATCTACGAGCAGTACTTC.

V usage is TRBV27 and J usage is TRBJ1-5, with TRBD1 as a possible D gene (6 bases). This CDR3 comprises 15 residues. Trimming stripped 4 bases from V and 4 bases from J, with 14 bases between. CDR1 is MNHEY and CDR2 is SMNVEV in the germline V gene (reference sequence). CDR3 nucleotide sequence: TGTGCCAGCAGTTCATCCCCTAGGGGGAATCAGCCCCAGCATTTT. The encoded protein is CASSSSPRGNQPQHF.

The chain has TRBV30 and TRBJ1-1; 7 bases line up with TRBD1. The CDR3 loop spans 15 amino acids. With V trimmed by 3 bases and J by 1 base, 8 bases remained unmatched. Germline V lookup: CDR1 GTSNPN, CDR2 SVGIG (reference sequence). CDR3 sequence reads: CAWREGDRENTEAFF. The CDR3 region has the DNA TGTGCCTGGAGGGAAGGAGACAGGGAGAACACTGAAGCTTTCTTT.

Here the CDR3 reads CASSQEVRRGTGELFF. CDR3 bases: TGCGCCAGCAGCCAAGAGGTCAGGCGGGGCACCGGGGAGCTGTTTTTT. The chain joins TRBV4-1 to TRBJ2-2; D might be TRBD2 (6 bases). The CDR3 extends over 16 amino acids. CDR1 is MGHRA, CDR2 YSYEKL, per germline. V lost 0 bases and J lost 4, with 12 bases in between.

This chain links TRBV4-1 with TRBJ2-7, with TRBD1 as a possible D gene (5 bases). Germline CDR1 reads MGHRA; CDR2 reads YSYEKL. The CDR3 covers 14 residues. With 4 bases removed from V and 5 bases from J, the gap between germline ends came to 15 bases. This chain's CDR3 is CASSRTDRAHEQYF. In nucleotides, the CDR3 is TGCGCCAGCAGCCGAACCGACAGAGCCCACGAGCAGTACTTC.

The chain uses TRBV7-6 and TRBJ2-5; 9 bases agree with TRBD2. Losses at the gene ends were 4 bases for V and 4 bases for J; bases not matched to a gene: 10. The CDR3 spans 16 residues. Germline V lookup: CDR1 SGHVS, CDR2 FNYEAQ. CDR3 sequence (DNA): TGTGCCAGCAGCTCTAGTTTAGCGGGAGTAGGAGAGACCCAGTACTTC. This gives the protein CASSSSLAGVGETQYF.

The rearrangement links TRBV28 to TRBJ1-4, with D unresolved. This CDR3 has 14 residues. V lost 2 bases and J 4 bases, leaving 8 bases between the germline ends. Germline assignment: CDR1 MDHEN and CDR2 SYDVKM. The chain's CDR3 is CASSLNSLNEKLFF. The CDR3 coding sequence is TGTGCCAGCAGTTTAAACTCCCTTAATGAAAAACTGTTTTTT. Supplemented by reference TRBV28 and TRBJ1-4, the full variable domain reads DVKVTQSSRYLVKRTGEKVFLECVQDMDHENMFWYRQDPGLGLRLIYFSYDVKMKEKGDIPEGYSVSREKKERFSLILESASTNQTSMYLCASSLNSLNEKLFFGSGTQLSVL.